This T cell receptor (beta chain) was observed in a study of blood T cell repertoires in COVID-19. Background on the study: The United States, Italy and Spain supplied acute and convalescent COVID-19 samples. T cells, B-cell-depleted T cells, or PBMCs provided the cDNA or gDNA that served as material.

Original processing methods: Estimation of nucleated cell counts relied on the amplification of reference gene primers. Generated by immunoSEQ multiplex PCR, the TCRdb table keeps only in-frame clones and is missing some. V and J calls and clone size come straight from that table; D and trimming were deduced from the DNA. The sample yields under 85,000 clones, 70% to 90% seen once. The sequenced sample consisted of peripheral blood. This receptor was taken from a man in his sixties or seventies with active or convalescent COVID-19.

The CDR3, as DNA: TGTGCCAGCAGCGCTGTGGGGGGGCGCGGCGGGGGCCCTAGCACAGATACGCAGTATTTT. Protein product: CASSAVGGRGGGPSTDTQYF. The chain employs TRBV28 and TRBJ2-3; TRBD2 might be the D (7 bases). There are 20 residues in the CDR3. Trimming cost V 6 bases and J 0 bases, with 28 bases left between them. Per germline, CDR1 MDHEN and CDR2 SYDVKM.